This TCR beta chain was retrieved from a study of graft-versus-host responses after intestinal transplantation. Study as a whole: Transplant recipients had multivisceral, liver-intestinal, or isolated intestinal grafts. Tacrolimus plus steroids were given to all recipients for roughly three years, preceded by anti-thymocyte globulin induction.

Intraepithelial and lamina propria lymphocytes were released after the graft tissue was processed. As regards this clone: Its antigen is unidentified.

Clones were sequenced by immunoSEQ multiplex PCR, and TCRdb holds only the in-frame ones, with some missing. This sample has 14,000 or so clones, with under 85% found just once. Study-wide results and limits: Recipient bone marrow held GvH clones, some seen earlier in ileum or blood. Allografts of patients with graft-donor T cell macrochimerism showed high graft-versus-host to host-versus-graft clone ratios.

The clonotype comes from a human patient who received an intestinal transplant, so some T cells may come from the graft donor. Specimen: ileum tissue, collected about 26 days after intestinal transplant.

The CDR3 protein is CASSQPDRGQETQYF. The CDR3 coding sequence is TGTGCCAGCAGCCAACCAGACAGGGGCCAAGAGACCCAGTACTTC. This rearrangement joins TRBV4-2 to TRBJ2-5; 8 bases align to TRBD1. The germline V gene encodes CDR1 LGHNA and CDR2 YNFKEQ. V trimming: 2 bases; J trimming: 1 base; junction bases outside the gene matches: 3. This CDR3 region has 15 residues.